One T cell receptor beta chain is described in this entry. The antigen is unknown. CDR3 length: 15 residues. J was trimmed by 2 bases and V by 7 bases; bases with no gene match: 5. Germline-derived CDR1 and CDR2 are SNHLY and FYNNEI. Profiled with immunoSEQ multiplex PCR; TCRdb holds only in-frame clones, not every one. The sample lists roughly 81,000 clones, 80% to 85% occurring once. The data originate from a study of graft-versus-host responses after intestinal transplantation. Study results and limitations: GvH clones detected in recipient marrow included some appearing first in ileum or blood.

This receptor was taken from a human donor who received an intestinal transplant. Sample: unstimulated CD4+ T cells sorted from spleen or lymph node cells, taken before intestinal transplant. V is TRBV2 and J is TRBJ2-6; 7 bases line up with TRBD1. The DNA for the CDR3 is TGTGCCAGCACGATCACAGGGGCTGGGGCCAACGTCCTGACTTTC. This encodes CASTITGAGANVLTF.